The entry below gives a single T cell receptor (beta chain) sequence along with its context. Its antigen is still unknown. Sequencing of TCR beta, carried out with a high-throughput approach, was applied to CD8+ and CD4+ T cells from the blood. TEMRA cells were enriched by FACS, while CD8+ and CD4+ T cells were obtained through a negative isolation that was performed magnetically. This CDR3 spans 13 amino acids. Germline CDR1 reads DFQATT; CDR2 reads SNEGSKA (reference sequence). Germline trimming cut 5 bases from V and 6 bases from J; bases unmatched to any gene: 9. This entry is derived from a study of CD8 T cells in Susac syndrome. Random hexamers were used to reverse transcribe an amount of about 0.45 to 1 ug RNA. Amplification of TCR beta CDR3 by immunoSEQ multiplex PCR spanned 54 Vbeta and 13 Jbeta. TCRdb re-derived calls from the immunoSEQ multiplex PCR reads in MiXCR, one entry per CDR3 protein. The sample records fewer than 150,000 distinct CDR3 sequences, 94% being singletons.

The study, taken as a whole, reports: Regarding the TCR sequencing and HLA analysis, the study admitted that a relatively small number of individuals were involved.

The chain uses TRBV20-1 and TRBJ1-1, with 7 bases fitting TRBD1. Sample: CD8+ T cells from PBMCs. This receptor was obtained from a human donor in good health. The CDR3 DNA reads as TGCAGTGCTCCTGGAGGGGGCTGGGCTGAAGCTTTCTTT. It is translated as CSAPGGGWAEAFF.